These 27 T cell receptor beta chains share one sample of origin, sequenced in a study of radiotherapy plus CTLA-4 blockade in lung cancer. The repertoire was sequenced with immunoSEQ multiplex PCR; TCRdb's copy has only in-frame clones and lacks some. The sample holds 90,000 to 130,000 clones, about four fifths seen once. Sequences were derived from peripheral blood, sampled from a patient treated with radiotherapy plus ipilimumab. Receptor source: a human donor with non-small cell lung cancer that progressed on radiotherapy plus ipilimumab. Some clones in this sample may be carry-over from other donors' samples.

This clone has only a few counts. This chain connects TRBV27 to TRBJ1-2; 8 bases align to TRBD1. The CDR3 loop spans 12 amino acids. Per germline, CDR1 MNHEY and CDR2 SMNVEV (reference sequence). The CDR3 DNA reads TGTGTCCACGGGACAGGTAACTATGGCTACACCTTC. Translation: CVHGTGNYGYTF.

The chain joins TRBV4-3 to TRBJ2-6; weak D call: TRBD1 (5 bases). CDR3 length equals 18 residues. The germline V gene encodes CDR1 LGHNA and CDR2 YSLEER. The V end was cut by 1 base, the J end by 0 bases, with 13 bases between. The CDR3 DNA sequence: TGCGCCAGCAGCCAAGTTCAGGGCCCGAACTCTGGGGCCAACGTCCTGACTTTC. It codes for CASSQVQGPNSGANVLTF.

V is TRBV7-9 and J is TRBJ1-2; D is undetermined. The length of the CDR3 is 12 residues. Germline values: CDR1 SEHNR, CDR2 FQNEAQ (reference sequence). V lost 1 base to trimming and J lost 4 bases, with 4 bases between them. The CDR3 DNA reads as TGTGCCAGCAGCTTAGACATCTATGGCTACACCTTC. Translated: CASSLDIYGYTF.

The chain links TRBV2 to TRBJ1-5; D perhaps matches TRBD1 (6 bases). CDR1 is SNHLY, CDR2 FYNNEI, per germline. CDR3 length: 14 amino acids. Trimming took 6 bases from V and 12 from J, leaving 21 bases between them. The CDR3 sequence is CASSRSIIEGHQHF. The CDR3 nucleotides read TGTGCCAGCAGCCGATCAATTATCGAGGGACACCAGCATTTT.

The chain recombines TRBV5-4 with TRBJ2-5, with D maybe TRBD1 (6 bases). The CDR3 runs to 13 residues. V was cut by 2 bases and J by 2 bases, with 7 bases left in between. Germline values: CDR1 SGHNT, CDR2 YYREEE (reference sequence). The CDR3 loop reads CASSFDRQETQYF. CDR3 DNA: TGTGCCAGCAGCTTTGACAGGCAAGAGACCCAGTACTTC. Looking up the rest from reference TRBV5-4 and TRBJ2-5 gives the full variable domain: ETGVTQSPTHLIKTRGQQVTLRCSSQSGHNTVSWYQQALGQGPQFIFQYYREEENGRGNFPPRFSGLQFPNYSSELNVNALELDDSALYLCASSFDRQETQYFGPGTRLLVL.

The chain recombines TRBV27 with TRBJ1-4; D gene unclear. Germline V gene data show CDR1 as MNHEY and CDR2 as SMNVEV (reference sequence). This CDR3 contains 14 residues. V was clipped by 3 bases and J by 8 bases, with 13 bases between them. CDR3 coding DNA: TGTGCCAGCAGTTTTGTGCACAAACGGGAAAAACTGTTTTTT. Translation gives CASSFVHKREKLFF.

This clone came up many times. The CDR3 DNA is TGCGCCAGCAGCTTGTTAACCAACTATGGCTACACCTTC. Its protein product is CASSLLTNYGYTF. The genes are TRBV5-1 and TRBJ1-2; no definite D call. Germline assignment: CDR1 SGHRS and CDR2 YFSETQ. This CDR3 has 13 residues. Trimming took 1 base from V and 2 from J, leaving 6 bases between them.

The V call is TRBV29-1, the J call TRBJ1-1; D is undetermined. The CDR3 is made up of 14 amino acids. Trimming took 0 bases from V and 4 from J, leaving 12 bases between them. CDR1 SQVTM and CDR2 ANQGSEA come from the germline V gene. This CDR3 is CSVEDPATTTEAFF. CDR3 in DNA: TGCAGCGTTGAAGATCCAGCGACGACCACTGAAGCTTTCTTT.

The table lists this clone with a count of one. The chain joins TRBV4-2 to TRBJ2-3; 10 bases align to TRBD2. There are 16 residues in the CDR3. Germline CDR1 and CDR2: LGHNA and YNFKEQ. The J segment lost 1 base and the V segment lost 0 bases, leaving 1 base of the junction unmatched. The CDR3 sequence is CASSQELAGRTDTQYF. DNA of the CDR3: TGTGCCAGCAGCCAAGAACTAGCGGGGCGCACAGATACGCAGTATTTT.

This chain uses TRBV5-1 with TRBJ2-7; D might be TRBD1 (5 bases). The CDR3 covers 14 residues. Germline V gene lookup returns CDR1 SGHRS and CDR2 YFSETQ. V shed 7 bases and J shed 0 bases, with 14 bases lying between them. In nucleotides, the CDR3 is TGCGCCAGCGGATGGGGCGGATTCTCCTACGAGCAGTACTTC. This translates into CASGWGGFSYEQYF. Combining the CDR3 with reference TRBV5-1 and TRBJ2-7 gives the whole variable domain KAGVTQTPRYLIKTRGQQVTLSCSPISGHRSVSWYQQTPGQGLQFLFEYFSETQRNKGNFPGRFSGRQFSNSRSEMNVSTLELGDSALYLCASGWGGFSYEQYFGPGTRLTVT.

The chain carries TRBV5-6 and TRBJ1-5, with 7 bases fitting TRBD1. In germline, CDR1 is SGHDT, CDR2 YYEEEE. The CDR3 consists of 15 residues. Trimming removed 5 bases from V and 3 bases from J; junction bases left unmatched: 8. The CDR3 DNA sequence: TGTGCCAGCAGAAAGACAGGGTCCCCCAATCAGCCCCAGCATTTT. It is translated as CASRKTGSPNQPQHF.

V usage is TRBV5-1 and J usage is TRBJ2-7, with no clear D. The V gene lost 3 bases and the J gene lost 5 bases, with 9 bases spanning the gap. The CDR3 length is 12 residues. Germline CDR1 and CDR2: SGHRS and YFSETQ. CDR3 nucleotides: TGCGCCAGCAGCTCCCTGGGGAACGAGCAGTACTTC. Translation gives CASSSLGNEQYF.

The chain uses TRBV4-3 and TRBJ1-1; 7 bases are a match to TRBD1. In germline, CDR1 is LGHNA, CDR2 YSLEER. The V segment lost 1 base and the J segment 5 bases; nucleotides outside the gene matches: 10. CDR3 length: 16 residues. The CDR3 protein is CASSQALETGWTEAFF. The CDR3 coding sequence is TGCGCCAGCAGCCAAGCTTTAGAGACAGGGTGGACTGAAGCTTTCTTT.

The chain carries TRBV6-5 and TRBJ2-7, with TRBD1 matching over 8 bases. V lost 5 bases, J lost 5 bases, and 8 bases stayed unmatched. Germline V gives CDR1 MNHEY, CDR2 SVGAGI. The CDR3 is made up of 14 amino acids. The CDR3: CASSDRDRPHEQYF. In DNA, the CDR3 is TGTGCCAGCAGTGACCGGGACAGGCCCCACGAGCAGTACTTC.

The V and J genes are TRBV21-1 and TRBJ2-7. TRBV21-1 is given as a pseudogene. CDR3 length equals 16 residues. The CDR3 here is CASSKYRGPASYEQYF. DNA of the CDR3: TGTGCCAGCAGCAAATATCGGGGACCAGCCTCCTACGAGCAGTACTTC.

The table lists this clone with a few counts. CDR3 sequence reads: CASSERVSGREAFF. CDR3 DNA sequence: TGTGCCAGCAGTGAACGCGTTTCGGGCAGGGAAGCTTTCTTT. V and J are TRBV6-5 and TRBJ1-1; D uncertain. The CDR3 contains 14 residues. Germline V lookup: CDR1 MNHEY, CDR2 SVGAGI. The V end was cut by 5 bases, the J end by 8 bases, with 18 bases between.

V is TRBV5-4 and J is TRBJ1-2; D is undetermined. Trimming cost V 2 bases and J 3 bases, with 8 bases left between them. The V gene's germline CDR1 is SGHNT and CDR2 YYREEE (reference sequence). The CDR3 sequence is 13 residues long. The DNA for the CDR3 is TGTGCCAGCAGCTTTAAGGGATACTATGGCTACACCTTC. Translating it yields CASSFKGYYGYTF.

This clone was observed a handful of times. The gene calls are TRBV6-5 and TRBJ2-7; D unclear. Trimming removed 6 bases at V and 3 bases at J, with 9 bases between. This CDR3 is 12 amino acids long. Germline V gives CDR1 MNHEY, CDR2 SVGAGI. CDR3 residues: CASSSGSYEQYF. The CDR3 bases are TGTGCCAGCAGCTCCGGCAGCTACGAGCAGTACTTC.

The chain's CDR3 is CASSLWGELGSPLHF. The CDR3 region has the DNA TGTGCCAGCAGTTTATGGGGGGAGTTGGGTTCACCCCTCCACTTT. The genes are TRBV27 and TRBJ1-6; a possible D gene is TRBD1 (5 bases). Looked up from germline, CDR1 is MNHEY and CDR2 is SMNVEV (reference sequence). Trimming took off 1 base at V and 9 bases at J, with 13 bases between the two ends. The CDR3 is made up of 15 amino acids.

The V gene is TRBV19, the J gene TRBJ2-7; no definite D call. Germline CDR1 and CDR2: LNHDA and SQIVND (reference sequence). There are 14 residues in the CDR3. Trimming cost V 7 bases and J 2 bases, with 15 bases left between them. The CDR3 DNA follows: TGTGCCAGTATAGTAGGCTACCGACCCTACGAGCAGTACTTC. It translates to CASIVGYRPYEQYF. Drawing the rest from reference TRBV19 and TRBJ2-7, the complete variable domain is DGGITQSPKYLFRKEGQNVTLSCEQNLNHDAMYWYRQDPGQGLRLIYYSQIVNDFQKGDIAEGYSVSREKKESFPLTVTSAQKNPTAFYLCASIVGYRPYEQYFGPGTRLTVT.

This clone was seen once. The gene calls are TRBV27 and TRBJ2-7; 8 bases line up with TRBD2. Germline CDR1 is MNHEY and CDR2 is SMNVEV (reference sequence). V lost 5 bases, J lost 0 bases, and 6 bases stayed unmatched. The CDR3 length is 15 residues. The CDR3 DNA reads TGTGCCAGCAGTCTCCGGGCGGGGGGCTCCTACGAGCAGTACTTC. It translates to CASSLRAGGSYEQYF.

The chain employs TRBV5-4 and TRBJ2-5; TRBD2 is a possible D gene (6 bases). V was clipped by 2 bases and J by 5 bases, with 13 bases between them. CDR1 is SGHNT and CDR2 is YYREEE in the germline V gene (reference sequence). CDR3 length: 14 amino acids. CDR3 loop: CASSFGGAGETQYF. The DNA for the CDR3 is TGTGCCAGCAGCTTTGGTGGGGCGGGGGAGACCCAGTACTTC.

The rearrangement links TRBV6-4 to TRBJ2-1, with TRBD2 matching over 7 bases. Trimming removed 4 bases from V and 4 bases from J; junction bases left unmatched: 4. This CDR3 has 14 residues. The germline V gene has CDR1 MRHNA and CDR2 SNTAGT. The CDR3: CASSAAGDYNEQFF. In DNA form, the CDR3 reads TGTGCCAGCAGTGCTGCGGGGGATTACAATGAGCAGTTCTTC.

CDR3 region: CASSLFSGGRNEAFF. The DNA for the CDR3 is TGTGCCAGCAGCCTCTTCTCGGGGGGCCGGAATGAAGCTTTCTTT. The chain is built from TRBV9 and TRBJ1-1; tentatively, D is TRBD1 (6 bases). Deletions cut 4 bases from V and 7 bases from J, with 20 bases between. The length of the CDR3 is 15 residues. Germline CDR1 reads SGDLS; CDR2 reads YYNGEE. The whole variable domain, filled in from reference TRBV9 and TRBJ1-1, reads DSGVTQTPKHLITATGQRVTLRCSPRSGDLSVYWYQQSLDQGLQFLIQYYNGEERAKGNILERFSAQQFPDLHSELNLSSLELGDSALYFCASSLFSGGRNEAFFGQGTRLTVV.

The genes are TRBV5-1 and TRBJ1-2; the match to TRBD1 covers 8 bases. Germline V CDR1 and CDR2: SGHRS, YFSETQ. J lost 4 bases, V lost 4 bases, and 9 bases had no gene match. There are 15 residues in the CDR3. DNA for the CDR3: TGCGCCAGCAGCCTCCAGGACAGGGCCATCTATGGCTACACCTTC. Translated, it gives CASSLQDRAIYGYTF.

This clone was seen only once. The rearrangement joins TRBV7-9 to TRBJ2-3; 9 bases map to TRBD1. V shed 3 bases and J 2 bases; nucleotides not matched to a gene: 6. CDR1 is SEHNR and CDR2 is FQNEAQ in the germline V gene (reference sequence). There are 16 residues in the CDR3. The CDR3 loop reads CASSFRDRAYTDTQYF. CDR3 in DNA: TGTGCCAGCAGCTTCCGGGACAGGGCTTACACAGATACGCAGTATTTT.

This clone was seen only a few times. The J gene is TRBJ1-5, the V gene TRBV11-3, with D perhaps matching TRBD1 (6 bases). Germline V gene sequence: CDR1 SGHNT, CDR2 YENEEA. This CDR3 has 17 amino acids. Trimming stripped 2 bases from V and 2 bases from J, with 16 bases between. In nucleotides, the CDR3 is TGTGCCAGCAGCTTATCTTGTGTAGGGGGAGGCAATCAGCCCCAGCATTTT. Amino acid sequence: CASSLSCVGGGNQPQHF.